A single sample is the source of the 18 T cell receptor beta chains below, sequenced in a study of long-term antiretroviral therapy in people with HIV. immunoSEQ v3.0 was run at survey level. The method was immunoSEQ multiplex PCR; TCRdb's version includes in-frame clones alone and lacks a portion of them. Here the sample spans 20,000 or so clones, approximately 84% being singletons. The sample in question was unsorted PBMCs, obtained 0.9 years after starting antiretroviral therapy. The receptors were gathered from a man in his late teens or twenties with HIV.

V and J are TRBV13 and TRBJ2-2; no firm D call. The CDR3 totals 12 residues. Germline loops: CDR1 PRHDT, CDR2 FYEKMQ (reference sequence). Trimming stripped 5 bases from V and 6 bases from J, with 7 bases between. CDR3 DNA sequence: TGTGCCAGCAGCCTTACCGCCGGGGAGCTGTTTTTT. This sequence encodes CASSLTAGELFF.

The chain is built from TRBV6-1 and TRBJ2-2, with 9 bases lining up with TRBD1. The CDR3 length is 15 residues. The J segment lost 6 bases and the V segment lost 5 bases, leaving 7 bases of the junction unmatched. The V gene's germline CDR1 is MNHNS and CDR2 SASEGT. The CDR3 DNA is TGTGCCAGCAGTCGGACAGGGGAGTTGGCCGGGGAGCTGTTTTTT. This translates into CASSRTGELAGELFF.

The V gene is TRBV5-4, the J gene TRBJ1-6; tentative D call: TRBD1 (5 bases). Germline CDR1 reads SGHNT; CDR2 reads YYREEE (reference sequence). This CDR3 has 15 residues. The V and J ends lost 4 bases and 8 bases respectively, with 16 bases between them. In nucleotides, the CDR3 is TGTGCCAGCAGCCCCGGGGGTACACGGGATTCACCCCTCCACTTT. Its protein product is CASSPGGTRDSPLHF.

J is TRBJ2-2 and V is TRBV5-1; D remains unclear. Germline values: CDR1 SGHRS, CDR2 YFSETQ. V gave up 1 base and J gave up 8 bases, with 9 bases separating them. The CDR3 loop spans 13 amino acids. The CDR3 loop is CASSLPDLGELFF. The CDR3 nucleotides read TGCGCCAGCAGCTTGCCCGACTTGGGGGAGCTGTTTTTT.

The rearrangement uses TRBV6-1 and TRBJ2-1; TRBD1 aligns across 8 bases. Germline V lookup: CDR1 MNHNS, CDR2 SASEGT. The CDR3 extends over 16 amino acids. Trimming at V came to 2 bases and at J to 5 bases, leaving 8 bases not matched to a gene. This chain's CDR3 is CASSESVGTGHNEQFF. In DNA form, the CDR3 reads TGTGCCAGCAGTGAAAGCGTCGGGACAGGTCACAATGAGCAGTTCTTC.

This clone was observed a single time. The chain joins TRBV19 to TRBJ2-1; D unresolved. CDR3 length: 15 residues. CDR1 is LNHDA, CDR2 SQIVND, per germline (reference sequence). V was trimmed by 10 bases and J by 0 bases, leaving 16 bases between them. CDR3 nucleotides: TGTGCCACCGAGCCGGGCAGCAGCTCCTACAATGAGCAGTTCTTC. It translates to CATEPGSSSYNEQFF.

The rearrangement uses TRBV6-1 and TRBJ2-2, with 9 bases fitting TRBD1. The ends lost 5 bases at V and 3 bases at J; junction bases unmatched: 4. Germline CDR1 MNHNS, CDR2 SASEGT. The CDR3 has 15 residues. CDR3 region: CASSPGQGDTGELFF. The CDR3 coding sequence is TGTGCCAGCAGTCCGGGACAGGGTGACACCGGGGAGCTGTTTTTT.

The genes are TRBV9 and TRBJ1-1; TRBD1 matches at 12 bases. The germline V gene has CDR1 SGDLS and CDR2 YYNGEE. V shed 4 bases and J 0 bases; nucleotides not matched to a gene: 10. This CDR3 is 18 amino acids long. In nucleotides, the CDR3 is TGTGCCAGCAGCCCAGGGACAGGGGGCGGGGGCATGAACACTGAAGCTTTCTTT. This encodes CASSPGTGGGGMNTEAFF.

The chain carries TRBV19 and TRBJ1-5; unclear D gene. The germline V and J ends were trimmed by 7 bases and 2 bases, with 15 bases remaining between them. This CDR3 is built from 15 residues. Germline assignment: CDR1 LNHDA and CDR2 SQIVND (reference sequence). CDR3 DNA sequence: TGTGCCAGTATAGTGGTGGCGGGAGGCAATCAGCCCCAGCATTTT. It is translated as CASIVVAGGNQPQHF. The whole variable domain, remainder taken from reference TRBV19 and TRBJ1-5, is DGGITQSPKYLFRKEGQNVTLSCEQNLNHDAMYWYRQDPGQGLRLIYYSQIVNDFQKGDIAEGYSVSREKKESFPLTVTSAQKNPTAFYLCASIVVAGGNQPQHFGDGTRLSIL.

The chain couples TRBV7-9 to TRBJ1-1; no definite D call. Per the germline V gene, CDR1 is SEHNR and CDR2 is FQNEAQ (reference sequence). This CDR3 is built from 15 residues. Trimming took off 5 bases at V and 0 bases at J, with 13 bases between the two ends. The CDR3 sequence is CASSHQTYMNTEAFF. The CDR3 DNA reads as TGTGCCAGCAGCCACCAGACATACATGAACACTGAAGCTTTCTTT.

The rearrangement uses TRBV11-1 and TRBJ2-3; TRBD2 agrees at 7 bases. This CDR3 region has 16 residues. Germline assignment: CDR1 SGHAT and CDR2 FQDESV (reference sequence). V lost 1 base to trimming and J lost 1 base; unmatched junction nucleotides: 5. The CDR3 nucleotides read TGTGCCAGCAGCTTAGAGGCGGGGGTTCGCACAGATACGCAGTATTTT. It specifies CASSLEAGVRTDTQYF.

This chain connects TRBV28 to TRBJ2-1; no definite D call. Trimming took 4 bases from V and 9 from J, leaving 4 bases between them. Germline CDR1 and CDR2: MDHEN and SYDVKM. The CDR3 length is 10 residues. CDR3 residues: CASSYGEQFF. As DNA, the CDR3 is TGTGCCAGCAGTTATGGTGAGCAGTTCTTC.

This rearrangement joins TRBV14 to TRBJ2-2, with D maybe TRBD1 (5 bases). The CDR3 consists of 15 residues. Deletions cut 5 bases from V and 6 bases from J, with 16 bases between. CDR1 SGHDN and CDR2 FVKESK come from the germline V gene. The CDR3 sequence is CASSFYQGAAGELFF. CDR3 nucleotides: TGTGCCAGCAGCTTTTACCAGGGCGCTGCCGGGGAGCTGTTTTTT.

CDR3 loop: CASSETQGEQYV. CDR3 nucleotides: TGTGCCAGCAGTGAAACTCAGGGGGAGCAGTACGTC. The rearrangement links TRBV2 to TRBJ2-7, with a weak D call TRBD1 (6 bases). This CDR3 has 12 residues. The V gene lost 2 bases and the J gene lost 7 bases, with 9 bases spanning the gap. Germline lookup yields CDR1 SNHLY and CDR2 FYNNEI.

CDR3 residues: CASSTLTGMSAYEQYV. The CDR3 nucleotides are TGTGCCAGCAGTACCCTTACAGGGATGAGCGCCTACGAGCAGTACGTC. This chain uses TRBV28 with TRBJ2-7; D is perhaps TRBD1 (6 bases). The CDR3 contains 16 residues. Germline V CDR1 and CDR2: MDHEN, SYDVKM. Trimming cost V 5 bases and J 2 bases, with 19 bases left between them.

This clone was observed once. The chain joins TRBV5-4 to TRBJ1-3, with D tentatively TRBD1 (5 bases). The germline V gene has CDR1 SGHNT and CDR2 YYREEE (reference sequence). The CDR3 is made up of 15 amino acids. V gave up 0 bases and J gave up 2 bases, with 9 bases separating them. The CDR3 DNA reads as TGTGCCAGCAGCTTGGAACCCAGGGCTGGAAACACCATATATTTT. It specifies CASSLEPRAGNTIYF.

In DNA form, the CDR3 reads TGTGCCACCAGCAGCGACAGGACCTATCAGCCCCAGCATTTT. Translation gives CATSSDRTYQPQHF. The chain carries TRBV15 and TRBJ1-5; TRBD1 might be the D (6 bases). CDR3 length equals 14 residues. The V gene lost 3 bases and the J gene lost 5 bases, with 11 bases spanning the gap. Looked up from germline, CDR1 is LNHNV and CDR2 is YYDKDF (reference sequence).

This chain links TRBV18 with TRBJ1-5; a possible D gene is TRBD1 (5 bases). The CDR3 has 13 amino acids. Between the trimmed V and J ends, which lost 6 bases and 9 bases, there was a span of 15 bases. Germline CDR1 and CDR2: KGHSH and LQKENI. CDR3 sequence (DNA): TGTGCCAGCTCGACACAGGAGGCCCGGCCCCAGCATTTT. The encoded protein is CASSTQEARPQHF.